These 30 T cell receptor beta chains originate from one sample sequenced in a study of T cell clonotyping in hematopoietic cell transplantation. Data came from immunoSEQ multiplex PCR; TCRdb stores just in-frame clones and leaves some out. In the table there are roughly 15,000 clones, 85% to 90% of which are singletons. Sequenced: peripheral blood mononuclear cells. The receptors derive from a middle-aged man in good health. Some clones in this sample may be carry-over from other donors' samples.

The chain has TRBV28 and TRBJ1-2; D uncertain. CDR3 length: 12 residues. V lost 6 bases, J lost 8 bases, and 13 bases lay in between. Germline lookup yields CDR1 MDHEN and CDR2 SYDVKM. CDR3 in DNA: TGTGCCAGCAGCTCTTTAGGGTCGGGCTACACCTTC. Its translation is CASSSLGSGYTF.

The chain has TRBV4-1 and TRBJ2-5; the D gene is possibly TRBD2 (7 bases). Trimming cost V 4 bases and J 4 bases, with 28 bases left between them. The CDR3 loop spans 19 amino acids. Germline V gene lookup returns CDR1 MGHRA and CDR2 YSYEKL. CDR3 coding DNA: TGCGCCAGCAGCCCCAGTCGGTGGGGGGGCCTCCAGGGGCGAGAGACCCAGTACTTC. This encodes CASSPSRWGGLQGRETQYF.

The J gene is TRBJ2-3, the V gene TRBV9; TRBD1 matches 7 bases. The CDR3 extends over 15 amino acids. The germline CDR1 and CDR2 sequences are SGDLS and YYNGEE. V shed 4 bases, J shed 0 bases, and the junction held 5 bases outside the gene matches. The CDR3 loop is CASSPTGASTDTQYF. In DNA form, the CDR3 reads TGTGCCAGCAGCCCAACAGGGGCTAGCACAGATACGCAGTATTTT.

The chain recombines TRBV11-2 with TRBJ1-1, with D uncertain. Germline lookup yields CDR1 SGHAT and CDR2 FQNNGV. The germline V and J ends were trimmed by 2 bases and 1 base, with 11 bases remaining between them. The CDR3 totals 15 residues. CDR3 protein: CASSLFRSGNTEAFF. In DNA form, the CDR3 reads TGTGCCAGCAGCTTATTTCGGTCTGGGAACACTGAAGCTTTCTTT.

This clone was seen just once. The CDR3 region is CASSPQTGLTNYGYTF. The CDR3 DNA sequence: TGTGCCAGCAGCCCACAGACAGGACTTACTAACTATGGCTACACCTTC. The V and J genes are TRBV7-2 and TRBJ1-2, with D perhaps matching TRBD1 (6 bases). The germline gives CDR1 SGHTA, CDR2 FQGNSA. The length of the CDR3 is 16 residues. The V end was cut by 5 bases, the J end by 0 bases, with 16 bases between.

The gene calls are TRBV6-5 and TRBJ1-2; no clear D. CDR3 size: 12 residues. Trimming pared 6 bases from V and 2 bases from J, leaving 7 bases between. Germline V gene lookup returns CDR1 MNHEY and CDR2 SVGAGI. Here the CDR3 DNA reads TGTGCCAGCAGCCAGCAGAACTATGGCTACACCTTC. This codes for CASSQQNYGYTF.

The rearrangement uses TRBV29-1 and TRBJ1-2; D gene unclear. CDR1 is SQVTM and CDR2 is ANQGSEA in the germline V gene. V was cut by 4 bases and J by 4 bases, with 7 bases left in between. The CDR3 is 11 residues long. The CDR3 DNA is TGCAGCGTTGTGTGGGCCTATGGCTACACCTTC. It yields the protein CSVVWAYGYTF.

Here the CDR3 DNA reads TGTGCCAGCAGCACCGGGACAAGTGGAAACACCATATATTTT. Translating gives CASSTGTSGNTIYF. The V gene is TRBV2, the J gene TRBJ1-3; tentative D call: TRBD1 (6 bases). Germline V CDR1 and CDR2: SNHLY, FYNNEI. V was pared by 6 bases and J by 3 bases, with 12 bases between. There are 14 residues in the CDR3.

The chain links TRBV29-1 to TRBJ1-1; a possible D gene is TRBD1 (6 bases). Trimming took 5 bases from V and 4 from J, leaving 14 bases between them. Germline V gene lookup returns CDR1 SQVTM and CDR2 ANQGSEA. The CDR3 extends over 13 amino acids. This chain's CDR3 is CSVRTAPGTEAFF. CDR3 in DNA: TGCAGCGTTCGGACAGCCCCAGGCACTGAAGCTTTCTTT.

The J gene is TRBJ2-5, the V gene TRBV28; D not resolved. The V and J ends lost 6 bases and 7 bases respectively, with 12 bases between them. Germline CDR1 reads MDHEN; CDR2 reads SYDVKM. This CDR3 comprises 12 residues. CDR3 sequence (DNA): TGTGCCAGCAGCCTCCAGACGGGGACCCAGTACTTC. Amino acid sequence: CASSLQTGTQYF.

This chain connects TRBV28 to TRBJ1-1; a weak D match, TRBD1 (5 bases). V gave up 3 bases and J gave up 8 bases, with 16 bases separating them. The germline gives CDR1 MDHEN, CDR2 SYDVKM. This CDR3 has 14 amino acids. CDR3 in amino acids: CASSLRQPNREAFF. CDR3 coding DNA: TGTGCCAGCAGTTTGCGGCAGCCGAACAGGGAAGCTTTCTTT.

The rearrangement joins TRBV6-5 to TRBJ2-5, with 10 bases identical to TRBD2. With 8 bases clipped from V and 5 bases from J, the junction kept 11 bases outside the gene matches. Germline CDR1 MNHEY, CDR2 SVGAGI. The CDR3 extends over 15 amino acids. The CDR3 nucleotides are TGTGCCAGCCGGTCCGCTAGCGGGGGCGGGGAGACCCAGTACTTC. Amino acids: CASRSASGGGETQYF.

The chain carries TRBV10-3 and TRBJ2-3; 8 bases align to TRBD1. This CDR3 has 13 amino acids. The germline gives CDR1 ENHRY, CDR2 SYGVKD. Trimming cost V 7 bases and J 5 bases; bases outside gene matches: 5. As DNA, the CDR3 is TGTGCCATCACGACAGGGGTGGGAGATACGCAGTATTTT. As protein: CAITTGVGDTQYF.

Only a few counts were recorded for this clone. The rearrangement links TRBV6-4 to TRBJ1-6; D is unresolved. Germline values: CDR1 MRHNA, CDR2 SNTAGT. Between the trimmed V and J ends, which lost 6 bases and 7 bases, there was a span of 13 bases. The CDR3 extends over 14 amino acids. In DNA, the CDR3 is TGTGCCAGCAGCCTTGAAGGGTCCAATTCACCCCTCCACTTT. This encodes CASSLEGSNSPLHF.

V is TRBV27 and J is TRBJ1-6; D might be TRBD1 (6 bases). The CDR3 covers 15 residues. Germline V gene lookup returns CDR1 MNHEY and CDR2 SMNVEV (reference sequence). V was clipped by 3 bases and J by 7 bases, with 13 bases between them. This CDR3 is CASSFLTGLNSPLHF. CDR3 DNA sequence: TGTGCCAGCAGTTTTCTTACAGGGTTGAATTCACCCCTCCACTTT.

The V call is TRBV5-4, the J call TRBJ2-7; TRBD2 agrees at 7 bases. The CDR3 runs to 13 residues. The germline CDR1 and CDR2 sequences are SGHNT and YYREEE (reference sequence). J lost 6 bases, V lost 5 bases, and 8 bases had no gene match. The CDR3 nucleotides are TGTGCCAGCAGAGTCGGGACTAATAGCGAGCAGTACTTC. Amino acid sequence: CASRVGTNSEQYF.

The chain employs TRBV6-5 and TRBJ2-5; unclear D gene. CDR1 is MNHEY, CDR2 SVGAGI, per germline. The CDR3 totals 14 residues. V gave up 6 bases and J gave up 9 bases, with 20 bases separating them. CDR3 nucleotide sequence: TGTGCCAGCAGCCCTGGGCCCCCTCGGGTGGCCCAGTACTTC. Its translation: CASSPGPPRVAQYF.

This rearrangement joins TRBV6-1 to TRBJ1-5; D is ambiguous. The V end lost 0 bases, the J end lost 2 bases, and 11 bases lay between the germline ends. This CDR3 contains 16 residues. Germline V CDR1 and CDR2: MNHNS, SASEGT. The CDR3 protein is CASSEARAGGNQPQHF. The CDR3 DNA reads TGTGCCAGCAGTGAAGCGAGAGCCGGGGGCAATCAGCCCCAGCATTTT.

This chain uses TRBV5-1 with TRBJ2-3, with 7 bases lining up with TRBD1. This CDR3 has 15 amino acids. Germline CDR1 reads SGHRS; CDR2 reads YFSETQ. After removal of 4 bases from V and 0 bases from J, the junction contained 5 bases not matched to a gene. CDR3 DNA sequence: TGCGCCAGCAGCCCTCAGGGGGTGAGCACAGATACGCAGTATTTT. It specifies CASSPQGVSTDTQYF.

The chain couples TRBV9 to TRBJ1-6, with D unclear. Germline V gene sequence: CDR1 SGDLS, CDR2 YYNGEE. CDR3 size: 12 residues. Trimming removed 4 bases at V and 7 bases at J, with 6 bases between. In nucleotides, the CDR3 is TGTGCCAGCAGCTCCCGGAATTCACCCCTCCACTTT. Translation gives CASSSRNSPLHF.

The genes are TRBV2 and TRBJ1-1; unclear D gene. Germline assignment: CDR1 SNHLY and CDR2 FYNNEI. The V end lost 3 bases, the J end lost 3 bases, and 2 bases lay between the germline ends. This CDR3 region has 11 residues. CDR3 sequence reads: CASSEDTEAFF. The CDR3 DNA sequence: TGTGCCAGCAGTGAGGACACTGAAGCTTTCTTT.

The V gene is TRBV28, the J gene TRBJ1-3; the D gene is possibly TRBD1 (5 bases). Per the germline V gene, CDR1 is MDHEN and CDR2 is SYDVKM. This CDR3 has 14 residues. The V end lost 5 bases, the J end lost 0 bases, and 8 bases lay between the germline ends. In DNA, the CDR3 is TGTGCCAGCAGTGCCGACAGCTCTGGAAACACCATATATTTT. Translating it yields CASSADSSGNTIYF.

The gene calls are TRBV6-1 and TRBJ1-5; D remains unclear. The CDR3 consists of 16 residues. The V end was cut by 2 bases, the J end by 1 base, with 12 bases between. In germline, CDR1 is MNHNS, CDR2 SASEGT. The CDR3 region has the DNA TGTGCCAGCAGTGAATGGTCGCTTTCCAGCAATCAGCCCCAGCATTTT. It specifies CASSEWSLSSNQPQHF.

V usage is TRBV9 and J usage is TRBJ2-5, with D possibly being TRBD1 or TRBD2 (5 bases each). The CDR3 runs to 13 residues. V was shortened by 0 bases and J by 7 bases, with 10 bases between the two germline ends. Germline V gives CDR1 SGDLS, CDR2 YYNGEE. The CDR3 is CASSVAQGPTQYF. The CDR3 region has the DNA TGTGCCAGCAGCGTAGCTCAGGGACCGACCCAGTACTTC.

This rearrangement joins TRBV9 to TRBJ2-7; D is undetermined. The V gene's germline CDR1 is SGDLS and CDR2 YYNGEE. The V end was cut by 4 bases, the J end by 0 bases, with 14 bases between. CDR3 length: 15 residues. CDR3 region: CASSPREAPSYEQYF. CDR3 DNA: TGTGCCAGCAGCCCCCGCGAGGCCCCCTCCTACGAGCAGTACTTC.

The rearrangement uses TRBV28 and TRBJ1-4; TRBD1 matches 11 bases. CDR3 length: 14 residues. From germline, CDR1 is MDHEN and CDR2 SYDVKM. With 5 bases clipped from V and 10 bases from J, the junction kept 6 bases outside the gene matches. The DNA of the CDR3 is TGTGCCAGCAGTGAGGACAGGGGGCTGGGAAAACTGTTTTTT. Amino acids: CASSEDRGLGKLFF.

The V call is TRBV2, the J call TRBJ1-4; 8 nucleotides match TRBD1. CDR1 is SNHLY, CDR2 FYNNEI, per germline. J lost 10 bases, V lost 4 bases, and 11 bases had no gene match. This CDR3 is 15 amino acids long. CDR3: CASSASWTGTGKLFF. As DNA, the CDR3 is TGTGCCAGCAGTGCCTCCTGGACAGGGACTGGAAAACTGTTTTTT.

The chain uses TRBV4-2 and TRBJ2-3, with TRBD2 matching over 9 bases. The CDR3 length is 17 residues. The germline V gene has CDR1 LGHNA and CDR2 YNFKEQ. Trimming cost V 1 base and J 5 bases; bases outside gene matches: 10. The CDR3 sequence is CASSQGGAGGPLDTQYF. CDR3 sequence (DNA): TGTGCCAGCAGCCAAGGAGGCGCGGGGGGGCCCTTAGATACGCAGTATTTT.

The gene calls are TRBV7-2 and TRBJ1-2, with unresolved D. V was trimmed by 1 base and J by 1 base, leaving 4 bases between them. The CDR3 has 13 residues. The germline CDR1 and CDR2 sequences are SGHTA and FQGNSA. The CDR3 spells CASSLDSNYGYTF. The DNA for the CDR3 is TGTGCCAGCAGCTTAGACAGTAACTATGGCTACACCTTC.

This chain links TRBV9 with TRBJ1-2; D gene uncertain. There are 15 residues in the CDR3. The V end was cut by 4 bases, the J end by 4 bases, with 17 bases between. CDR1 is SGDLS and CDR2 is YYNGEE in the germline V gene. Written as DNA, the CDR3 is TGTGCCAGCAGCCTGTGGGCCGATCCTGCCTATGGCTACACCTTC. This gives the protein CASSLWADPAYGYTF.